Listed below are T cell receptor beta chains from one sample, sequenced in a study of cytomegalovirus exposure and HLA in healthy donors. Profiling relied on immunoSEQ multiplex PCR, and the TCRdb table lists in-frame clones only, not all of them. Altogether some 130,000 clones are present, roughly 79% being singletons, with the ten largest covering 30%. The specimen sequenced was PBMCs. The source of these receptors is a young man in good health and CMV-seropositive. The CDR3 runs from the conserved cysteine through the conserved F or W. The D gene is left open where the match is weak. The size entry is marked missing in some rows and otherwise reads once, few, many or a size class.

D: TRBD2
size: -
V: TRBV6-5
J: TRBJ2-1
DNA: TGTGCCAGTAGGACTAGCGGATACAATGAGCAGTTCTTC
CDR3: CASRTSGYNEQFF

D: -
size: -
V: TRBV5-6
J: TRBJ2-7
DNA: TGTGCCAGCAGCTTGGTCCCAGGCTCCTACGAGCAGTACTTC
CDR3: CASSLVPGSYEQYF

D: -
size: once
V: TRBV5-6
J: TRBJ2-3
DNA: TGTGCCAGCAGTCCGAGCACAGATACGCAGTATTTT
CDR3: CASSPSTDTQYF

D: -
size: -
V: TRBV2
J: TRBJ1-6
DNA: TGTGCCAGCAGTGGGGCTAGAGGGGGAATTTCACCCCTCCACTTT
CDR3: CASSGARGGISPLHF

D: TRBD1
size: few
V: TRBV6-1
J: TRBJ1-5
DNA: TGTGCCAGCAATATGGGGACAGGGGATCAGCCCCAGCATTTT
CDR3: CASNMGTGDQPQHF

D: -
size: -
V: TRBV28
J: TRBJ2-7
DNA: TGTGCCAGCAGTTCCCCAGACTACACTCAGGGGTCCTACGAGCAGTACTTC
CDR3: CASSSPDYTQGSYEQYF

D: TRBD2
size: -
V: TRBV5-1
J: TRBJ2-3
DNA: TGCGCCAGCTCGGTACTAGCGGGAGCCACAGATACGCAGTATTTT
CDR3: CASSVLAGATDTQYF

D: TRBD1
size: -
V: TRBV6-5
J: TRBJ2-7
DNA: TGTGCCAGCAGTTATTCAGACAGGGGGTCCTACGAGCAGTACTTC
CDR3: CASSYSDRGSYEQYF

D: TRBD1
size: -
V: TRBV6-1
J: TRBJ1-3
DNA: TGTGCCAGCAGTGAACAGGGGGGTTACTCTGGAAACACCATATATTTT
CDR3: CASSEQGGYSGNTIYF

D: -
size: -
V: TRBV9
J: TRBJ2-5
DNA: TGTGCCAGCAGCGTAAGTCTAGGAGGGGCTGGGGAGACCCAGTACTTC
CDR3: CASSVSLGGAGETQYF

D: -
size: -
V: TRBV5-1
J: TRBJ1-5
DNA: TGCGCCAGCAGCTTGGAGTCCTCGGGGCCCCAGCATTTT
CDR3: CASSLESSGPQHF

D: -
size: once
V: TRBV4-3
J: TRBJ2-7
DNA: TGCGCCAGCAGCCAAGATCCGGACTTCGAGCAGTACTTC
CDR3: CASSQDPDFEQYF

D: -
size: -
V: TRBV18
J: TRBJ2-7
DNA: TGTGCCAGCTCACCCACAGGGAGATCGCCCTACGAGCAGTACTTC
CDR3: CASSPTGRSPYEQYF

D: TRBD1
size: -
V: TRBV6-6
J: TRBJ2-1
DNA: TGTGCCAGCAGAGGGACAGGGAAAAATGAGCAGTTCTTC
CDR3: CASRGTGKNEQFF

D: -
size: once
V: TRBV27
J: TRBJ2-7
DNA: TGTGCCAGCAGTCTATTAGGGGCCTACGAGCAGTACTTC
CDR3: CASSLLGAYEQYF

D: -
size: -
V: TRBV15
J: TRBJ2-6
DNA: TGTGCCACCAGCAGAAGGGGGGGCTCTGGGGCCAACGTCCTGACTTTC
CDR3: CATSRRGGSGANVLTF

D: TRBD1
size: -
V: TRBV6-6
J: TRBJ2-7
DNA: TGTGCCAGCAGGGCGCCGGGACAGGGAAACGAGCAGTACTTC
CDR3: CASRAPGQGNEQYF

D: TRBD2
size: -
V: TRBV7-2
J: TRBJ2-7
DNA: TGTGCCAGCAGCTTGGGGCTGGGACTAGCGGGGCCTAGGGACGAGCAGTACTTC
CDR3: CASSLGLGLAGPRDEQYF

D: TRBD1
size: -
V: TRBV2
J: TRBJ1-5
DNA: TGTGCCAGCAGTTGGGTACAGGGGGCGAGCAATCAGCCCCAGCATTTT
CDR3: CASSWVQGASNQPQHF

D: TRBD1
size: -
V: TRBV5-1
J: TRBJ2-7
DNA: TGCGCCAGCAGACAGGCCTATGGGACAGGGACGCGCGAGCAGTACTTC
CDR3: CASRQAYGTGTREQYF

D: TRBD1
size: -
V: TRBV7-9
J: TRBJ1-5
DNA: TGTGCCAGCAGCTACGGGACAGGGGGCGGAGGCAATCAGCCCCAGCATTTT
CDR3: CASSYGTGGGGNQPQHF

D: TRBD1
size: few
V: TRBV19
J: TRBJ2-7
DNA: TGTGCCAGTAGTATAGACCCTCCGGGACAGGGCTCCTACGAGCAGTACTTC
CDR3: CASSIDPPGQGSYEQYF

D: TRBD1
size: -
V: TRBV7-9
J: TRBJ2-1
DNA: TGTGCCAGCAGCTCCCGACAGGGGCTTAGAGAGGGGGATGAGCAGTTCTTC
CDR3: CASSSRQGLREGDEQFF